This is a list of T cell receptor beta chains from one sample in a study of T cell responses to AZD1222 COVID-19 vaccine. Profiled with immunoSEQ multiplex PCR; TCRdb holds only in-frame clones, not every one. The table gives more than 110,000 clones; the top ten clones make up about 2.3% of it. The sample was peripheral blood. These receptors were collected from an adult in good health. Each CDR3 is given with its conserved first and last residue. Fields, in order: D gene, J gene, V gene, CDR3 protein, CDR3 DNA. The D gene is left open where the match is weak.

>TRBD2|TRBJ2-1|TRBV9
CASSVSAGSSYNEQFF
TGTGCCAGCAGCGTGTCAGCGGGGAGCTCCTACAATGAGCAGTTCTTC
>NA|TRBJ1-2|TRBV3-1/TRBV3-2
CASSQDFRAGNGYTF
TGTGCCAGCAGCCAAGATTTTAGGGCAGGGAATGGCTACACCTTC
>NA|TRBJ2-5|TRBV7-3
CASSTGSQETQYF
TGTGCCAGCAGCACCGGCTCCCAAGAGACCCAGTACTTC
>TRBD1|TRBJ2-5|TRBV5-1
CASSGRQGAGTQYF
TGCGCCAGCAGCGGACGACAGGGGGCAGGGACCCAGTACTTC
>NA|TRBJ2-4|TRBV28
CASLGPKNIQYF
TGTGCCAGCCTTGGGCCCAAAAACATTCAGTACTTC
>NA|TRBJ1-6|TRBV19
CASSLTGSMGSPLHF
TGTGCCAGTAGTCTGACAGGCTCTATGGGTTCACCCCTCCACTTT
>NA|TRBJ2-5|TRBV7-9
CASSLSRYQETQYF
TGTGCCAGCAGCTTAAGCAGGTACCAAGAGACCCAGTACTTC
>NA|TRBJ1-5|TRBV7-2
CASSLGDYWGQPQHF
TGTGCCAGCAGCTTAGGGGACTACTGGGGTCAGCCCCAGCATTTT
>TRBD1|TRBJ1-5|TRBV6-5
CASSPQDREDQPQHF
TGTGCCAGCAGTCCACAGGACAGGGAAGATCAGCCCCAGCATTTT
>TRBD2|TRBJ2-1|TRBV7-3
CASSLTSGGAGNEQFF
TGTGCCAGCAGCTTGACTAGCGGGGGTGCGGGCAATGAGCAGTTCTTC
>NA|TRBJ1-2|TRBV18
CASSPDGGENGYTF
TGTGCCAGCTCACCGGACGGAGGGGAGAATGGCTACACCTTC
>TRBD1|TRBJ2-3|TRBV5-1
CASRWTGGEDTQYF
TGCGCCAGTCGTTGGACAGGGGGCGAAGATACGCAGTATTTT
>NA|TRBJ1-2|TRBV11-3
CASSLRENGYTF
TGTGCCAGCAGCTTGAGGGAAAATGGCTACACCTTC
>NA|TRBJ2-7|TRBV29-1
CSVELRDYEQYF
TGCAGCGTTGAACTACGAGACTACGAGCAGTACTTC
>NA|TRBJ1-4|TRBV10-3
CAISDRQGINEKLFF
TGTGCCATCAGTGATCGTCAGGGAATTAATGAAAAACTGTTTTTT
>NA|TRBJ2-3|TRBV28
CASRSSQGYTDTQYF
TGTGCCAGCAGGTCTTCCCAGGGGTACACAGATACGCAGTATTTT
>NA|TRBJ1-5|TRBV28
CASSYLKRGNQPQHF
TGTGCCAGCAGTTATCTTAAACGGGGCAATCAGCCCCAGCATTTT
>NA|TRBJ2-6|TRBV19
CASSPDSFSGANVLTF
TGTGCCAGTAGCCCGGACAGCTTCTCTGGGGCCAACGTCCTGACTTTC
>TRBD1|TRBJ1-6|TRBV30
CAWWRTGGVRSLHF
TGTGCCTGGTGGAGGACAGGGGGAGTTCGGTCCCTCCACTTT
>NA|TRBJ1-1|TRBV2
CASIYTENTEAFF
TGTGCCAGCATTTATACAGAGAACACTGAAGCTTTCTTT
>TRBD1|TRBJ1-1|TRBV3-1/TRBV3-2
CASSQPGTGWNTEAFF
TGTGCCAGCAGCCAACCGGGGACAGGGTGGAACACTGAAGCTTTCTTT
>NA|TRBJ1-1|TRBV11-3
CASSLDGGLEAFF
TGTGCCAGCAGCTTAGACGGGGGTCTGGAGGCTTTCTTT
>TRBD1|TRBJ2-3|TRBV7-9
CASRPGGGTDTQYF
TGTGCCAGCAGACCAGGGGGCGGGACGGATACGCAGTATTTT
>NA|TRBJ1-1|TRBV5-4
CASSLGTEAFF
TGTGCCAGCAGCTTGGGCACTGAAGCTTTCTTT
>NA|TRBJ2-7|TRBV28
CASSNPGEGEQYF
TGTGCCAGCAGCAACCCGGGGGAAGGGGAGCAGTACTTC
>NA|TRBJ1-1|TRBV5-1
CASSLVASEEAFF
TGCGCCAGCAGCTTGGTAGCAAGCGAAGAAGCTTTCTTT
>NA|TRBJ1-2|TRBV9
CASSSDPSGGSGYTF
TGTGCCAGCAGCTCCGATCCCTCCGGGGGAAGTGGCTACACCTTC
>NA|TRBJ2-5|TRBV7-8
CASSLVVLRGTQYF
TGTGCCAGCAGCTTAGTAGTCCTCCGGGGGACCCAGTACTTC
>NA|TRBJ2-2|TRBV6-5
CASSLTGTLNTGELFF
TGTGCCAGCAGTTTAACCGGGACCTTGAACACCGGGGAGCTGTTTTTT
>NA|TRBJ2-7|TRBV10-3
CAISVRPAYEQYF
TGTGCCATCAGTGTCCGCCCTGCCTACGAGCAGTACTTC
>NA|TRBJ1-1|TRBV5-6
CASSLGAGTEAFF
TGTGCCAGCAGCTTGGGTGCGGGCACTGAAGCTTTCTTT
>NA|TRBJ2-5|TRBV7-2
CASSLAETGAETQYF
TGTGCCAGCAGCTTAGCGGAAACCGGGGCTGAGACCCAGTACTTC
>NA|TRBJ1-1|TRBV19
CASSTIQGTEAFF
TGTGCCAGTAGTACTATACAGGGAACTGAAGCTTTCTTT
>TRBD1|TRBJ1-1|TRBV5-6
CASSFSGTGATEAFF
TGTGCCAGCAGCTTCTCCGGGACAGGGGCCACTGAAGCTTTCTTT
>TRBD1|TRBJ1-1|TRBV6-5
CASSLYGTGGTEAFF
TGTGCCAGCAGCTTGTACGGGACAGGGGGCACTGAAGCTTTCTTT
>NA|TRBJ2-3|TRBV5-1
CASSLSGGRITDTQYF
TGCGCCAGCAGCTTGTCCGGGGGCCGAATCACAGATACGCAGTATTTT
>TRBD1|TRBJ1-1|TRBV25-1
CASSEYKTGGAEEAFF
TGTGCCAGCAGTGAATATAAGACAGGGGGCGCAGAGGAAGCTTTCTTT
>NA|TRBJ2-1|TRBV2
CASSDRRLSSYNEQFF
TGTGCCAGCAGTGACAGGAGATTGAGCTCCTACAATGAGCAGTTCTTC
>NA|TRBJ1-1|TRBV11-3
CASSKQGSRTEAFF
TGTGCCAGCAGCAAACAGGGTTCGCGCACTGAAGCTTTCTTT
>NA|TRBJ1-1|TRBV3-1/TRBV3-2
CASSRVSGHLNTEAFF
TGTGCCAGCAGCCGGGTTTCCGGACACCTGAACACTGAAGCTTTCTTT
>TRBD1|TRBJ1-1|TRBV7-2
CASSSTGTGLAFF
TGTGCCAGCAGCTCGACCGGGACAGGGCTGGCTTTCTTT
>TRBD1|TRBJ1-3|TRBV19
CASSPRTGSGNTIYF
TGTGCCAGTAGTCCCCGGACAGGCTCTGGAAACACCATATATTTT
>NA|TRBJ2-1|TRBV12-3/TRBV12-4
CATTRVRYNEQFF
TGTGCGACAACTAGAGTTCGGTACAATGAGCAGTTCTTC
>NA|TRBJ1-5|TRBV7-2
CASSLTSGDQPQHF
TGTGCCAGCAGCTTAACAAGTGGGGATCAGCCCCAGCATTTT
>NA|TRBJ1-4|TRBV2
CASSVREEEINEKLFF
TGTGCCAGCAGTGTCAGGGAGGAGGAAATTAATGAAAAACTGTTTTTT
>NA|TRBJ1-2|TRBV6-5
CASSKLSSNYGYTF
TGTGCCAGCTCAAAGCTATCTAGTAACTATGGCTACACCTTC
>NA|TRBJ1-1|TRBV30
CAWGGQWTEAFF
TGTGCCTGGGGCGGACAGTGGACTGAAGCTTTCTTT
>NA|TRBJ2-2|TRBV19
CASSIAPPSGATGELFF
TGTGCCAGTAGTATTGCCCCCCCCTCGGGGGCGACCGGGGAGCTGTTTTTT
>TRBD1|TRBJ1-1|TRBV28
CAARDRGVNTEAFF
TGTGCAGCTCGGGACAGGGGTGTGAACACTGAAGCTTTCTTT
>NA|TRBJ2-5|TRBV4-1
CASSSYSSDETQYF
TGCGCCAGCAGCTCTTATAGCTCGGACGAGACCCAGTACTTC
>TRBD1|TRBJ1-1|TRBV12-3/TRBV12-4
CASSARGYTEAFF
TGTGCCAGCAGTGCCAGGGGGTACACTGAAGCTTTCTTT
>TRBD1|TRBJ1-2|TRBV5-4
CASTETGGYGYTF
TGTGCCAGCACCGAGACAGGGGGCTATGGCTACACCTTC
>NA|TRBJ1-2|TRBV6-5
CASRNGGDGYTF
TGTGCCAGCAGGAACGGGGGAGATGGCTACACCTTC